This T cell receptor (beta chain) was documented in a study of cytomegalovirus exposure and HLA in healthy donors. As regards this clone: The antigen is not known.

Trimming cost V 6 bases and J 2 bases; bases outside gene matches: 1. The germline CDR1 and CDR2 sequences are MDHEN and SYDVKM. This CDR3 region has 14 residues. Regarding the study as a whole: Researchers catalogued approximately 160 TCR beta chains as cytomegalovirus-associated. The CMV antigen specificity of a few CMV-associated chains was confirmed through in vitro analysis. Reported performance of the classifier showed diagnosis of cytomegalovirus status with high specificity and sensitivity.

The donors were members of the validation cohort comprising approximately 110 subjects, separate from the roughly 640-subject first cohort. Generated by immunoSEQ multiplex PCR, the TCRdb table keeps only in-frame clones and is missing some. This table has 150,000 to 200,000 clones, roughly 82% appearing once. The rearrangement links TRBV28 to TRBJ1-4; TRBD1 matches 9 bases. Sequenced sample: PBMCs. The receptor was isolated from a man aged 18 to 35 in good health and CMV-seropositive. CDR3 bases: TGTGCCAGCAGCGGACAGGGGACTAATGAAAAACTGTTTTTT. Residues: CASSGQGTNEKLFF.